The TCR beta chain under discussion was sequenced for a study of blood T cell repertoires in COVID-19. Study in general: Samples of COVID-19 (acute and convalescent) were obtained from the United States, Italy and Spain. From T cells, B-cell-depleted T cells, or PBMCs came the material, which was cDNA or gDNA.

In the study's own analysis: By means of reference gene primer amplification, nucleated cell counts were estimated. Sequenced by immunoSEQ multiplex PCR; TCRdb stores in-frame clones only, minus some. That table supplies the V and J calls and clone size; D and trimming were determined from the DNA. The sample yields around 68,000 clones, around 87% seen once. Trimming took off 8 bases at V and 3 bases at J, with 14 bases between the two ends. This CDR3 contains 14 residues. The germline gives CDR1 LNHDA, CDR2 SQIVND (reference sequence). This receptor was obtained from a man aged 50 or older with active COVID-19. Material for sequencing was peripheral blood. V is TRBV19 and J is TRBJ1-5; perhaps TRBD1 as D (6 bases). This chain's CDR3 is CASHQGNLNQPQHF. Here the CDR3 DNA reads TGTGCCAGTCACCAGGGGAACCTCAATCAGCCCCAGCATTTT.